This T cell receptor beta chain derives from a study of response to subunit inactivated influenza vaccine. Study-wide results and limits: Every seasonal influenza vaccination brings in few new T cells, the authors suggested.

TCRdb re-called the RT-PCR reads through MiXCR, storing one row per CDR3 protein. The sample shows some 640,000 distinct CDR3 sequences, 14% of them seen only once. This clonotype was observed a few times. Its antigen is still unknown. This CDR3 contains 15 residues. Germline V lookup: CDR1 MDHEN, CDR2 SYDVKM. Trimming took 3 bases from V and 5 from J, leaving 13 bases between them. V and J are TRBV28 and TRBJ2-2, with D tentatively TRBD1 (6 bases). The TCR comes from a man between 45 and 60 years old who received an inactivated influenza vaccine. Source: PBMCs from blood, taken less than 15 days before vaccination. CDR3 amino acids: CASSFSTGWTGELFF. CDR3 nucleotide sequence: TGTGCCAGCAGTTTCTCTACAGGGTGGACCGGGGAGCTGTTTTTT.